This record concerns one T cell receptor (beta chain) sequence. The antigen remains undetermined. This sample stems from a study of CD8 T cells in ankylosing spondylitis. Whole-study results and caveats: Clones tied to disease were said to be significantly enriched in matched ankylosing spondylitis synovial fluid. Typical of ankylosing spondylitis blood, it appeared, was a TCR beta motif of fewer than ten highly homologous variants. In synovial fluid and blood from reactive arthritis, some motif variants were previously reported.

With molecular barcodes, quantitative 5'-RACE was used to make the TCR beta libraries. From the 5' RACE reads, TCRdb called clonotypes with MiXCR, one entry per CDR3 protein. The data hold fewer than 500,000 distinct CDR3 sequences, with 25% to 30% observed a single time. This CDR3 has 14 residues. Germline CDR1 reads KGHDR; CDR2 reads SFDVKD. Trimming removed 3 bases at V and 8 bases at J, with 13 bases between. The V gene is TRBV24-1, the J gene TRBJ2-1; D might be TRBD1 (6 bases). This TCR derives from a male donor with ankylosing spondylitis. Sequenced input: blood, either unsorted or a sorted T cell fraction (not recorded which). The CDR3 DNA reads as TGTGCCACCAGTGATCCTAGGGGGTTCTATGAGCAGTTCTTC. Protein: CATSDPRGFYEQFF.